This TCR beta chain was captured by sequencing in a study of blood T cell repertoires in COVID-19. Study details: Donors in the United States, Italy and Spain gave samples during acute or convalescent COVID-19. T cells, B-cell-depleted T cells, or PBMCs supplied cDNA or gDNA.

Germline CDR1 SGHAT, CDR2 FQNNGV. This CDR3 spans 18 amino acids. V gave up 0 bases and J gave up 0 bases, with 12 bases separating them. In the original analysis: For nucleated cells, counts were estimated from reference gene primer amplification. Clones were sequenced by immunoSEQ multiplex PCR, and TCRdb holds only the in-frame ones, with some missing. The V and J calls and clone size come from that table; D and trimming were worked out from the DNA. Among 30,000 to 35,000 clones listed, about 90% were seen once. The sequencing input was peripheral blood. This chain connects TRBV11-2 to TRBJ2-6, with D possibly matching TRBD1 (5 bases). This TCR was recovered from a man aged 80 or over with active COVID-19. CDR3 loop: CASSLETGHISGANVLTF. The DNA for the CDR3 is TGTGCCAGCAGCTTAGAAACAGGCCATATCTCTGGGGCCAACGTCCTGACTTTC.